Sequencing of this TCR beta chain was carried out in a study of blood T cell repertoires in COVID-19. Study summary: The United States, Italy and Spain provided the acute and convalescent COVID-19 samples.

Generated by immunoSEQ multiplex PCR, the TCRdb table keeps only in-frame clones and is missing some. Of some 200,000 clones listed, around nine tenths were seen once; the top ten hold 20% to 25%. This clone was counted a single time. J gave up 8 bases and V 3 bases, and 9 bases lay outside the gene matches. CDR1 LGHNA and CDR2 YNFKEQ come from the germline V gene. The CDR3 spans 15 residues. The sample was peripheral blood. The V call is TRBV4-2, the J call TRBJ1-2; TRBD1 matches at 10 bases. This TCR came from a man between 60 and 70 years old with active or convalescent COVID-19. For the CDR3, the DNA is TGTGCCAGCAGCCAGGGACAGGGGACCCCTCTCGGCTACACCTTC. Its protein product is CASSQGQGTPLGYTF.